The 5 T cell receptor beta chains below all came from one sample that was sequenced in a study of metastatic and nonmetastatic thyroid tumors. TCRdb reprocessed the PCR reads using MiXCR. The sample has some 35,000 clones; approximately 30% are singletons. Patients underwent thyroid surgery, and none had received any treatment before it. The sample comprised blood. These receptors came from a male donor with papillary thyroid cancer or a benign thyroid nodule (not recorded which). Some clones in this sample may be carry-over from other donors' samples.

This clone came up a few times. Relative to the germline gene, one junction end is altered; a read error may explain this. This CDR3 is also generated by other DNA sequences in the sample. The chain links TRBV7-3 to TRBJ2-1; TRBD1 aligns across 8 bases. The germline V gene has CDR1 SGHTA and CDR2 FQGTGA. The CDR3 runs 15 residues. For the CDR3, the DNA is TGCGCCAGCAGCCTACAGGGGGAACGGGTCTCTGAGCAGTTCTTC. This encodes CASSLQGERVSEQFF.

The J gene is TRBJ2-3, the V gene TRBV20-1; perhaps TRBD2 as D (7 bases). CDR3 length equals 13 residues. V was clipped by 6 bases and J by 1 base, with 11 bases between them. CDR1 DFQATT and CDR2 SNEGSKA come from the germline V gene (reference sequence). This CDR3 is CSAKGGGTDTQYF. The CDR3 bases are TGCAGTGCCAAGGGGGGGGGCACAGATACGCAGTATTTT.

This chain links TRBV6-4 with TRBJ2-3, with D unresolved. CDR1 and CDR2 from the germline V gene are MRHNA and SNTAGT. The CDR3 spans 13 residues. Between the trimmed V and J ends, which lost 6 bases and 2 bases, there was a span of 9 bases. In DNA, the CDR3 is TGTGCCAGCAGGGGCGGCAACACAGATACGCAGTATTTT. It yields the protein CASRGGNTDTQYF.

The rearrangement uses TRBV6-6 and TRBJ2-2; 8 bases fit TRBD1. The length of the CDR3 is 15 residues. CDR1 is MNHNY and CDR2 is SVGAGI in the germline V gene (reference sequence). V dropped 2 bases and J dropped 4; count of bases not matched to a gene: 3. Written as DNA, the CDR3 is TGTGCCAGCAGTTACCGGACAGGGTTCACCGGGGAGCTGTTTTTT. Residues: CASSYRTGFTGELFF.

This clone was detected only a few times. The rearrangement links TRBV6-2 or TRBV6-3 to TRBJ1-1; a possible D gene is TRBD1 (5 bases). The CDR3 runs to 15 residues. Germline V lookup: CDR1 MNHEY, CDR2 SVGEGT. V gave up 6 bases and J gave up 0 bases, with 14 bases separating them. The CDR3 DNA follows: TGTGCCAGCAGCCCCGAGGGGAGGATGAACACTGAAGCTTTCTTT. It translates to CASSPEGRMNTEAFF.